This TCR beta chain comes out of a study of blood T cell repertoires in COVID-19. Overall study context: Italy, Spain and the United States were the sources of the convalescent and acute COVID-19 samples.

How the authors handled the data: Researchers report that nucleated cell counts were estimated from reference gene primer amplification. Clones were sequenced by immunoSEQ multiplex PCR, and TCRdb holds only the in-frame ones, with some missing. V and J calls and clone size are copied from that table; D and trimming were computed from the DNA. The table lists approximately 45,000 clones, 86% of them singletons. Germline V lookup: CDR1 SGHRS, CDR2 YFSETQ. The germline V and J ends were trimmed by 1 base and 5 bases, with 15 bases remaining between them. The length of the CDR3 is 15 residues. The origin of this receptor is a middle-aged man with active COVID-19. J is TRBJ1-2 and V is TRBV5-1; weak D call: TRBD1 (5 bases). The sample comprised peripheral blood. The CDR3 DNA sequence: TGCGCCAGCAGCTTGCGTGGGGCTCTGGGGTATGGCTACACCTTC. Protein: CASSLRGALGYGYTF.